Each of the 8 T cell receptor beta chains below was sequenced from the same sample in a study of beta chain features in type 1 diabetes. Reverse transcription of all isolated RNA meant that expressed TCRB transcripts were sequenced. Sequenced by immunoSEQ multiplex PCR; TCRdb stores in-frame clones only, minus some. The data hold under 95,000 clones, with roughly 30% observed a single time. Sequenced material: stem cell memory CD4+ T cells from blood. All receptors derive from a woman in her late teens or twenties in good health.

The chain carries TRBV9 and TRBJ2-3; TRBD2 matches 12 bases. This CDR3 has 16 amino acids. The trim removed 2 bases at V and 1 base at J, leaving 2 bases unmatched. Germline V lookup: CDR1 SGDLS, CDR2 YYNGEE. In DNA, the CDR3 is TGTGCCAGCAGCGTTCTAGCGGGGGGGCGCACAGATACGCAGTATTTT. Its protein is CASSVLAGGRTDTQYF.

This clone has ten or more counts. The rearrangement uses TRBV7-9 and TRBJ2-1; 9 positions match TRBD1. Germline lookup yields CDR1 SEHNR and CDR2 FQNEAQ (reference sequence). This CDR3 region has 11 residues. After removal of 11 bases from V and 7 bases from J, the junction contained 3 bases not matched to a gene. CDR3 region: CAGQGSNEQFF. The CDR3, as DNA: TGTGCCGGACAGGGGTCGAATGAGCAGTTCTTC.

This clone was detected only a few times. V and J are TRBV5-6 and TRBJ2-1; D is unclear. This CDR3 is 14 amino acids long. Between the trimmed V and J ends, which lost 1 base and 4 bases, there was a span of 9 bases. Germline V gene data show CDR1 as SGHDT and CDR2 as YYEEEE. DNA for the CDR3: TGTGCCAGCAGCTTGTTCCTCCCGTACAATGAGCAGTTCTTC. Its protein product is CASSLFLPYNEQFF. Full variable domain (missing parts from reference TRBV5-6 and TRBJ2-1): DAGVTQSPTHLIKTRGQQVTLRCSPKSGHDTVSWYQQALGQGPQFIFQYYEEEERQRGNFPDRFSGHQFPNYSSELNVNALLLGDSALYLCASSLFLPYNEQFFGPGTRLTVL.

The V and J genes are TRBV5-4 and TRBJ2-7; TRBD2 matches at 13 bases. The J segment lost 9 bases and the V segment lost 5 bases, leaving 20 bases of the junction unmatched. The germline V gene has CDR1 SGHNT and CDR2 YYREEE (reference sequence). This CDR3 is 18 amino acids long. CDR3 amino acids: CASSLGTSGASSPRGQYF. CDR3 coding DNA: TGTGCCAGCAGTCTTGGGACTAGCGGGGCCAGCTCCCCGCGCGGGCAGTACTTC.

The J gene is TRBJ2-3, the V gene TRBV18; possibly TRBD1 for D (7 bases). The CDR3 sequence is 14 residues long. Trimming removed 6 bases at V and 13 bases at J, with 23 bases between. CDR1 is KGHSH, CDR2 LQKENI, per germline. The CDR3 reads CASSEAGQSTVKYF. The CDR3 nucleotides are TGTGCCAGCTCGGAGGCGGGACAGTCCACAGTCAAGTATTTT. Using reference TRBV18 and TRBJ2-3 for the parts outside the CDR3, the full variable domain is NAGVMQNPRHLVRRRGQEARLRCSPMKGHSHVYWYRQLPEEGLKFMVYLQKENIIDESGMPKERFSAEFPKEGPSILRIQQVVRGDSAAYFCASSEAGQSTVKYFGPGTRLTVL.

This clone came up a few times. The J gene is TRBJ2-2, the V gene TRBV6-5; 12 bases are a match to TRBD2. Germline assignment: CDR1 MNHEY and CDR2 SVGAGI. The junction had 8 bases not matched to a gene; V was cut back by 6 bases and J by 9 bases. CDR3 size: 15 residues. The CDR3 coding sequence is TGTGCCAGCAGCCGGGGACTAGCGGGTGGAAGGGAGCTGTTTTTT. Encoded protein: CASSRGLAGGRELFF.

CDR3 sequence reads: CASGTDWAGELFF. The CDR3 DNA follows: TGTGCTAGTGGCACGGACTGGGCCGGGGAGCTGTTTTTT. The V call is TRBV12-5, the J call TRBJ2-2; possible D gene TRBD2, 5 bases. Trimming stripped 6 bases from V and 6 bases from J, with 11 bases between. The CDR3 is 13 amino acids. Germline CDR1 is LGHNT and CDR2 is FRNRAP.

The CDR3 nucleotides are TGTGCCAGCAGACCGGGGTCTTGGGACACCGGGGAGCTGTTTTTT. The encoded protein is CASRPGSWDTGELFF. This chain uses TRBV6-5 with TRBJ2-2, with a tentative D call TRBD2 (5 bases). This CDR3 spans 15 amino acids. Germline CDR1 is MNHEY and CDR2 is SVGAGI. Trimming pared 6 bases from V and 3 bases from J, leaving 14 bases between.